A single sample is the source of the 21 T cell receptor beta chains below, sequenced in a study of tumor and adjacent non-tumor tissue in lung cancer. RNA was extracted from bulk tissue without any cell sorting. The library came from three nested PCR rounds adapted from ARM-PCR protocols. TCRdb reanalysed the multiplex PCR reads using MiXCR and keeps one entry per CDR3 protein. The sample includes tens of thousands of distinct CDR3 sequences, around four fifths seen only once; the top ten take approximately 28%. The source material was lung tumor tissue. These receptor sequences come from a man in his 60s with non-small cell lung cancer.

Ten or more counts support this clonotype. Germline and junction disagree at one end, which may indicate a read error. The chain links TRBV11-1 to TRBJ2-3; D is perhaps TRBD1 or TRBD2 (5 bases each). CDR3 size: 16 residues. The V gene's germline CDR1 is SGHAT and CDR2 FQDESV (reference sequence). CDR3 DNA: TGTGCCAGCGGCTCAGGGCTAGCAGATAGCACAGATAAGCAGTATTTT. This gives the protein CASGSGLADSTDKQYF.

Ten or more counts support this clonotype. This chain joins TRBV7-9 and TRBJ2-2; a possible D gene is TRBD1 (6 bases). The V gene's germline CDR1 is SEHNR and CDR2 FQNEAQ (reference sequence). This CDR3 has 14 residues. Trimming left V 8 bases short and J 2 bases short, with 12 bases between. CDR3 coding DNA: TGTGCCAGCCCAGGGGCGGCTAACACCGGGGAGCTGTTTTTT. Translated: CASPGAANTGELFF.

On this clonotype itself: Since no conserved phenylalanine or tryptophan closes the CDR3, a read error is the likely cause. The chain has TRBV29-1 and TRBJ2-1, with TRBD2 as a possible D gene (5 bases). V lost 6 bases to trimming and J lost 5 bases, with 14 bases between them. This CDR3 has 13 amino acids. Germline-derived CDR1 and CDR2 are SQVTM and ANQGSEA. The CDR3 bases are TGCAGCGTCGAGAAGTGGGAGAACAATGAGCAGTTCTTA. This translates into CSVEKWENNEQFL.

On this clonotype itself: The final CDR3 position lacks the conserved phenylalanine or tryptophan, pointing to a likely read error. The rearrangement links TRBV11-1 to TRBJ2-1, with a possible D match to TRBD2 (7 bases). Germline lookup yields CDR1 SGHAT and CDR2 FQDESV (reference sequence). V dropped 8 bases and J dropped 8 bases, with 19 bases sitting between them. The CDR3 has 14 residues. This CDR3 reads CASDRWEGRDEQFV. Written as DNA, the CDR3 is TGTGCCAGCGACAGGTGGGAGGGCCGTGATGAGCAGTTCGTC.

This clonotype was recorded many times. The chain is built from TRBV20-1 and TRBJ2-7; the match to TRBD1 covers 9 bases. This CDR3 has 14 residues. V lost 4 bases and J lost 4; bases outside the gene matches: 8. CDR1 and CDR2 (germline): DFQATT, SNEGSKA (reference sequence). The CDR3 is CSAILGTGKYEQYF. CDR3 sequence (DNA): TGCAGTGCTATCCTCGGGACAGGGAAGTACGAGCAGTACTTC.

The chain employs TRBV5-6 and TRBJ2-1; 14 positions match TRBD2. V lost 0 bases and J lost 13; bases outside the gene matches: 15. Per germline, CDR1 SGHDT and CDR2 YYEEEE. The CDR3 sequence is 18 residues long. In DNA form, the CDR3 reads TGTGCCAGCAGCTTGGGGACTAGCGGGAGGAGCTCCTACAGTGAACAGTTCTTC. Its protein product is CASSLGTSGRSSYSEQFF.

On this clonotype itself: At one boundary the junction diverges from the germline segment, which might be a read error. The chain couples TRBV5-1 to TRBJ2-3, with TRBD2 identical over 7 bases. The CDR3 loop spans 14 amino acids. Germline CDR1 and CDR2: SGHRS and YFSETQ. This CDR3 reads CASSLGGRDDTQCF. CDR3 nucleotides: TGTGCCAGCAGCTTAGGCGGGAGAGACGATACGCAGTGTTTT.

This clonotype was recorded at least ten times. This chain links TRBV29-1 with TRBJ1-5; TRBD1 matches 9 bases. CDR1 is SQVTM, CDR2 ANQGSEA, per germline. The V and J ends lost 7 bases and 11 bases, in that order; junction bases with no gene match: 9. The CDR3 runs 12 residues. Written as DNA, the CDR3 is TGCAGCGCGGAATTAACAGGGGGCGCCCAGCATTTT. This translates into CSAELTGGAQHF.

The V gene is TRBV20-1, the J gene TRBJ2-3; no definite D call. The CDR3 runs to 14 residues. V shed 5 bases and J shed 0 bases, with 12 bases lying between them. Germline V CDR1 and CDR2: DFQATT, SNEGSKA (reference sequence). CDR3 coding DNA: TGCAGTGCTGTCAGAGCGAGTAGCACAGATACGCAGTATTTT. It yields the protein CSAVRASSTDTQYF.

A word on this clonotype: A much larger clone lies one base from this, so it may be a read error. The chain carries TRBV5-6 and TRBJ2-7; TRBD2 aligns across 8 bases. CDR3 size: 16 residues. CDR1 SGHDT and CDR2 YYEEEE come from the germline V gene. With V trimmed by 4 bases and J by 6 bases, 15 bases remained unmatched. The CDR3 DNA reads TGTGCCAGCAGCCCCTACCAAGCGGGAGTTCTGTCCGAGCAGTACTTC. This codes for CASSPYQAGVLSEQYF.

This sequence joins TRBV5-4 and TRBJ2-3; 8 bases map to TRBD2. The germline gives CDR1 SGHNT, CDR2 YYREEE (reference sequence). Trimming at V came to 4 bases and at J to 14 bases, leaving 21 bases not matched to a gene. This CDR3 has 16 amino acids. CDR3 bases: TGTGCCAGCAGCCCTATCGAGCGGGAGCAGGGAGATATGCGGTATTTT. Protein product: CASSPIEREQGDMRYF.

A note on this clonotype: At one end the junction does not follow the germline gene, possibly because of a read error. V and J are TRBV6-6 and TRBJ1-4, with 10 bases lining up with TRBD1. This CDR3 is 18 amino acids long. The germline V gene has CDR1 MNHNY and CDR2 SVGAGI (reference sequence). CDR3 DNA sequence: TGTGCCAACAGTTACCGGGGACAGGGGCGAACAACTAATGAAAAACTGTTTTTC. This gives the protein CANSYRGQGRTTNEKLFF.

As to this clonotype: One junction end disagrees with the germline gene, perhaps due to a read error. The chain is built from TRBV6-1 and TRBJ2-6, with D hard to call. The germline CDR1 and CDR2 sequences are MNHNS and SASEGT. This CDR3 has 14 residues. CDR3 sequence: CTSRSQAVANVLTF. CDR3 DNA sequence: TGTACCAGCAGATCCCAGGCGGTGGCCAACGTCCTGACTTTC.

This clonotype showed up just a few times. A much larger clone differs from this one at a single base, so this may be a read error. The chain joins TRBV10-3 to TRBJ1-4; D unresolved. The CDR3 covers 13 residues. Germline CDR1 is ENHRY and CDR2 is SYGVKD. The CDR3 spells CAIGQATNEKLLF. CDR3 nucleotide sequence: TGTGCCATCGGTCAGGCAACTAATGAAAAACTGCTTTTT.

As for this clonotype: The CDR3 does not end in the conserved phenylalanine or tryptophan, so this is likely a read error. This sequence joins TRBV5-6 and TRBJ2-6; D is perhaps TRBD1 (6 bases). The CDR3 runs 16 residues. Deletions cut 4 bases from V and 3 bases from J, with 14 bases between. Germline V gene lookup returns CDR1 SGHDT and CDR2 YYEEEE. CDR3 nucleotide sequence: TGTGCCAGCAGCGGACAGCGAGACTATGGGGCCAACGTCCTGACTCTC. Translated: CASSGQRDYGANVLTL.

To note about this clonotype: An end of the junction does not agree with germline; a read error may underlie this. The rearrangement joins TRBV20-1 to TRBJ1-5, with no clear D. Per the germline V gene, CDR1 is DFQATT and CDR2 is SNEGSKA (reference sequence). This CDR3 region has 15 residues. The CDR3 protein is CGAEIPLRSNQPQLF. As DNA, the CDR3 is TGCGGTGCGGAAATCCCCCTCCGCAGCAATCAGCCCCAGCTTTTT.

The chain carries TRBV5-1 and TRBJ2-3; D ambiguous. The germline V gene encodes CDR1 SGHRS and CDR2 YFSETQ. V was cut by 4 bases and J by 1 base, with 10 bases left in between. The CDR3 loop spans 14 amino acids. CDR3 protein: CASSLVSRTDTQYF. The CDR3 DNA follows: TGCGCCAGCAGCCTAGTGTCACGCACAGATACGCAGTATTTT.

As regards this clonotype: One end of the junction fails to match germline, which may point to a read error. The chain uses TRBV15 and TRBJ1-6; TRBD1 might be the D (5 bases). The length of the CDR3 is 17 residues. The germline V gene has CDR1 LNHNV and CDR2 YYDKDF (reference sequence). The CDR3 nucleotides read TGTGCCACCAGCAGAGATCAAGTTCCAGGGACGCGCTCACCCCTCCATTTT. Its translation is CATSRDQVPGTRSPLHF. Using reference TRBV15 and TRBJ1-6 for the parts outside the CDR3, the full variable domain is DAMVIQNPRYQVTQFGKPVTLSCSQTLNHNVMYWYQQKSSQAPKLLFHYYDKDFNNEADTPDNFQSRRPNTSFCFLDIRSPGLGDTAMYLCATSRDQVPGTRSPLHFGNGTRLTVT.

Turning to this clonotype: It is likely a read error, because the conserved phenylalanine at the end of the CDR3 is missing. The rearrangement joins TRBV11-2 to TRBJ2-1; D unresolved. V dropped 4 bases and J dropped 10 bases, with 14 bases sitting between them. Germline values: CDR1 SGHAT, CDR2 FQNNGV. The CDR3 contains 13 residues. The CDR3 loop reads CASSSQTSDEQFS. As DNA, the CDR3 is TGTGCCAGCAGCTCCCAAACGAGTGACGAGCAGTTCTCC.

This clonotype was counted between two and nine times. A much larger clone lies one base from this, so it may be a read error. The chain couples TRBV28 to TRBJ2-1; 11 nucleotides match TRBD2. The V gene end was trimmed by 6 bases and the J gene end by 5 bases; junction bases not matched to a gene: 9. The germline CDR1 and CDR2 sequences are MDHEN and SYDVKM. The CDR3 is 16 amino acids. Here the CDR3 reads CASSAAVLAGDNEQFF. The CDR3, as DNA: TGTGCCAGCAGCGCCGCCGTACTAGCGGGAGACAATGAGCAGTTCTTC.

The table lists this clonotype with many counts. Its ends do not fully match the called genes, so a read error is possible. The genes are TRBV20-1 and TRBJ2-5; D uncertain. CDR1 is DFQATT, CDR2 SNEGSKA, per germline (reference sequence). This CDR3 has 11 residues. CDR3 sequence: CSASAQENQYF. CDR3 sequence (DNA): TGCAGTGCTAGCGCACAAGAGAACCAGTACTTC.